Listed below are T cell receptor beta chains from one sample, sequenced in a study of beta chain features in type 1 diabetes. Only in-frame clones appear in the TCRdb table, and some are missing; sequencing was by immunoSEQ multiplex PCR. The sample shows about half a million clones, 30% of them seen only once. The sequencing input was naive CD4+ T cells from blood. The source is a man between 18 and 35 years old in good health. The CDR3 runs from the conserved cysteine through the conserved F or W. The D gene is left open where the match is weak. Expanded clones are given a class, and other clones once, few, many or no size at all.

clone size,V gene,J gene,D gene,CDR3 protein,CDR3 DNA
-,TRBV7-9,TRBJ2-2,-,CASSFGAGELFF,TGTGCCAGCAGCTTTGGCGCCGGGGAGCTGTTTTTT
-,TRBV7-2,TRBJ2-3,TRBD1,CASSPWTGGFTQYF,TGTGCCAGCAGCCCCTGGACAGGGGGTTTTACGCAGTATTTT
few,TRBV14,TRBJ1-2,-,CASSRRTGGYTF,TGTGCCAGCAGCCGCAGGACGGGTGGCTACACCTTC
-,TRBV4-2,TRBJ2-1,-,CASSPRDLQGNEQFF,TGTGCCAGCAGCCCCCGGGACCTCCAAGGCAATGAGCAGTTCTTC
-,TRBV6-5,TRBJ2-3,TRBD2,CASRESGRGDTQYF,TGTGCCAGCAGAGAGAGCGGGAGGGGAGATACGCAGTATTTT
few,TRBV5-4,TRBJ2-7,TRBD2,CASSPGLAGLLYEQYF,TGTGCCAGCAGCCCGGGACTAGCGGGACTCCTTTACGAGCAGTACTTC
-,TRBV5-1,TRBJ2-1,-,CASSLDHPGEQFF,TGCGCCAGCAGCTTGGATCACCCGGGGGAGCAGTTCTTC
-,TRBV25-1,TRBJ2-7,TRBD2,CATLAAGEYEQYF,TGTGCCACCTTAGCAGCGGGAGAGTACGAGCAGTACTTC
few,TRBV28,TRBJ2-7,-,CASSPRGRDSTYEQYF,TGTGCCAGCAGTCCCCGTGGTAGGGATTCTACCTACGAGCAGTACTTC
-,TRBV2,TRBJ1-1,-,CASSVARHTEAFF,TGTGCCAGCAGTGTGGCCAGACACACTGAAGCTTTCTTT
-,TRBV4-3,TRBJ1-1,-,CASSQPLDQGGRDTEAFF,TGCGCCAGCAGCCAACCTCTAGATCAGGGAGGTCGAGACACTGAAGCTTTCTTT
few,TRBV10-3,TRBJ2-7,TRBD1,CATTGQGYEQYF,TGTGCCACGACGGGACAGGGGTACGAGCAGTACTTC
-,TRBV4-2,TRBJ2-1,TRBD1,CASSPGQAEPLGNEQFF,TGTGCCAGCAGCCCGGGACAGGCGGAACCCTTGGGCAATGAGCAGTTCTTC
-,TRBV25-1,TRBJ2-3,TRBD2,CASSRGVAGLTDTQYF,TGTGCCAGCAGTCGAGGGGTAGCGGGTCTCACAGATACGCAGTATTTT
-,TRBV6-5,TRBJ1-1,-,CASRRTGNTEAFF,TGTGCCAGCAGACGGACGGGGAACACTGAAGCTTTCTTT
few,TRBV29-1,TRBJ2-7,TRBD1,CSVQVGPGTGYEQYF,TGCAGCGTCCAGGTGGGCCCCGGGACAGGGTACGAGCAGTACTTC
few,TRBV30,TRBJ2-3,-,CASEGGTDTQYF,TGTGCCTCCGAGGGCGGCACAGATACGCAGTATTTT
few,TRBV2,TRBJ2-2,TRBD2,CASRMGLAGGTGELFF,TGTGCCAGCAGGATGGGACTAGCGGGAGGGACCGGGGAGCTGTTTTTT
few,TRBV29-1,TRBJ1-1,-,CSVEGLMRITEAFF,TGCAGCGTTGAAGGCTTAATGCGGATCACTGAAGCTTTCTTT
-,TRBV29-1,TRBJ2-4,-,CSVFLRLKNIQYF,TGCAGCGTTTTTCTCAGGCTCAAGAACATTCAGTACTTC
-,TRBV30,TRBJ2-3,-,CAWDHQGGRTDTQYF,TGTGCCTGGGACCACCAGGGTGGTCGCACAGATACGCAGTATTTT
few,TRBV25-1,TRBJ2-5,-,CASSEYTETQYF,TGTGCCAGCAGTGAATACACAGAGACCCAGTACTTC
-,TRBV29-1,TRBJ2-1,TRBD2,CSGGTSGRGLYNEQFF,TGCAGCGGAGGGACTAGCGGGAGGGGCCTTTACAATGAGCAGTTCTTC
-,TRBV29-1,TRBJ2-5,-,CSPRRGETQYF,TGCAGCCCAAGAAGGGGGGAGACCCAGTACTTC
-,TRBV6-5,TRBJ2-7,-,CASSYGLRDSLYEQYF,TGTGCCAGCAGTTACGGGCTCCGGGACTCCTTATACGAGCAGTACTTC
-,TRBV12-5,TRBJ2-1,-,CASARQDDEQFF,TGTGCTAGTGCCCGACAGGATGATGAGCAGTTCTTC
-,TRBV21-1,TRBJ2-5,-,CASSKVIPTPTTQYF,TGTGCCAGCAGCAAAGTGATCCCCACGCCTACGACCCAGTACTTC
few,TRBV5-4,TRBJ1-5,-,CASSLNRDQPQHF,TGTGCCAGCAGTTTGAACAGAGATCAGCCCCAGCATTTT
few,TRBV13,TRBJ2-1,-,CASSLQGFEQFF,TGTGCCAGCAGCTTACAGGGATTCGAGCAGTTCTTC
-,TRBV10-3,TRBJ2-5,TRBD2,CAISAQRDFQETQYF,TGTGCCATCAGTGCCCAGCGGGACTTCCAGGAGACCCAGTACTTC
-,TRBV30,TRBJ2-1,-,CAWSLRVEGVGQFF,TGTGCCTGGAGTCTGAGGGTTGAAGGGGTTGGGCAGTTCTTC
few,TRBV4-1,TRBJ2-3,-,CASSIRHSLPTDTQYF,TGCGCCAGCAGCATCAGGCACTCACTCCCGACAGATACGCAGTATTTT
-,TRBV25-1,TRBJ2-1,-,CASSGSGKAYNEQFF,TGTGCCAGCAGTGGATCAGGGAAGGCCTACAATGAGCAGTTCTTC
-,TRBV28,TRBJ1-2,-,CASSRYGYTF,TGTGCCAGCAGCCGGTATGGCTACACCTTC
-,TRBV11-2,TRBJ2-1,-,CASSLDSSGQSSYNEQFF,TGTGCCAGCAGCTTAGATAGTTCAGGGCAAAGCTCCTACAATGAGCAGTTCTTC
-,TRBV11-1,TRBJ1-4,-,CASSLGPRGTNEKLFF,TGTGCCAGCAGCTTAGGACCACGAGGGACTAATGAAAAACTGTTTTTT
-,TRBV28,TRBJ2-5,-,CASSLGRQRAVEAQYF,TGTGCCAGCAGTTTGGGGAGGCAGAGAGCCGTTGAGGCCCAGTACTTC
few,TRBV9,TRBJ2-5,TRBD2,CASSPGTSGTETQYF,TGTGCCAGCAGCCCCGGGACTAGCGGGACAGAGACCCAGTACTTC
-,TRBV4-1,TRBJ2-4,-,CASSLYDGARRWENIQYF,TGCGCCAGCAGCCTCTACGACGGGGCCAGGCGGTGGGAAAACATTCAGTACTTC